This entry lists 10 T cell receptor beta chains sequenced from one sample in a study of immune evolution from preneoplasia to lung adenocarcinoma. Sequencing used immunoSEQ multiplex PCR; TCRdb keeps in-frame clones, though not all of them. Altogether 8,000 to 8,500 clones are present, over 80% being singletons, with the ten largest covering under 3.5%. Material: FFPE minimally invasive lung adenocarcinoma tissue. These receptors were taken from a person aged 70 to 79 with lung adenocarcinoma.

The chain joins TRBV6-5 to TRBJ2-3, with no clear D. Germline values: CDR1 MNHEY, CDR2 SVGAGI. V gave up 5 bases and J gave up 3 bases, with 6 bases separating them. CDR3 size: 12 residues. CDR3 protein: CASSDKTDTQYF. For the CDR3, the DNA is TGTGCCAGCAGTGATAAGACAGATACGCAGTATTTT.

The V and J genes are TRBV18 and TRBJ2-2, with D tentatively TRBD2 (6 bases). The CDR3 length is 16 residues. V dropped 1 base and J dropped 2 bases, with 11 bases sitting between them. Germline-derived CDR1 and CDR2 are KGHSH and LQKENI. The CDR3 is CASSPLDSGNTGELFF. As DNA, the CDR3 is TGTGCCAGCTCACCACTGGATAGCGGTAACACCGGGGAGCTGTTTTTT. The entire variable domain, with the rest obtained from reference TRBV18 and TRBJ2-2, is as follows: NAGVMQNPRHLVRRRGQEARLRCSPMKGHSHVYWYRQLPEEGLKFMVYLQKENIIDESGMPKERFSAEFPKEGPSILRIQQVVRGDSAAYFCASSPLDSGNTGELFFGEGSRLTVL.

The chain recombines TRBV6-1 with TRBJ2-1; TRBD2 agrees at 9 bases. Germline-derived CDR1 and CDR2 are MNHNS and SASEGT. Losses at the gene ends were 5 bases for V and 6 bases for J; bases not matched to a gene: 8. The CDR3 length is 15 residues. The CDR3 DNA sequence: TGTGCCAGCAGTCCCGGGACTAGCTGGGGCAATGAGCAGTTCTTC. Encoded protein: CASSPGTSWGNEQFF.

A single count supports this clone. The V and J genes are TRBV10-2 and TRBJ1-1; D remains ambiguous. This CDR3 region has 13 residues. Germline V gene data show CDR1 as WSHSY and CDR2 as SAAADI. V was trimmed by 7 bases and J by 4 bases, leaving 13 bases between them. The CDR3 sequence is CASKAGISTEAFF. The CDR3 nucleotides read TGCGCCAGCAAAGCGGGTATTTCCACTGAAGCTTTCTTT.

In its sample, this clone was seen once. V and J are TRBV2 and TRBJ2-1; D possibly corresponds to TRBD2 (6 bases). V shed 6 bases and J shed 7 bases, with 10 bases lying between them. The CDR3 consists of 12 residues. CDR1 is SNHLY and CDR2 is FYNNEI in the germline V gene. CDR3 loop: CASSLGLNEQFF. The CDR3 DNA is TGTGCCAGCAGCTTAGGACTAAATGAGCAGTTCTTC.

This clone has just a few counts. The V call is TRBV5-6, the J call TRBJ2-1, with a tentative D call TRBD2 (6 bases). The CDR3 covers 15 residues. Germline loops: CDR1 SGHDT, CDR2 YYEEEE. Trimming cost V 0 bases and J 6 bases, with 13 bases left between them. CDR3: CASSLGGTGGNEQFF. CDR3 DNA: TGTGCCAGCAGCTTGGGGGGCACCGGGGGCAATGAGCAGTTCTTC.

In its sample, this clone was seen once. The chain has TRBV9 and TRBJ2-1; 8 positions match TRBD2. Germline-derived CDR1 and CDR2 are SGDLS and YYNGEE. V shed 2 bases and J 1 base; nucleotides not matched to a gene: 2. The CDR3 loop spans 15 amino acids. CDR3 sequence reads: CASSVSGGSYNEQFF. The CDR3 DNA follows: TGTGCCAGCAGCGTGTCGGGAGGGTCCTACAATGAGCAGTTCTTC.

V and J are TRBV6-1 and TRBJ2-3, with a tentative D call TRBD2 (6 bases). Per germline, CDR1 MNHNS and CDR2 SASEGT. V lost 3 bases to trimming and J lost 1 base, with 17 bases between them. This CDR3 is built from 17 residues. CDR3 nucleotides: TGTGCCAGCAGTGATTTAATAGGCGGCGGGGGCACAGATACGCAGTATTTT. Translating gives CASSDLIGGGGTDTQYF.

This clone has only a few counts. The CDR3 loop reads CASRGQGFYTEAFF. The CDR3 region has the DNA TGTGCCTCGAGGGGACAGGGGTTTTACACTGAAGCTTTCTTT. The chain is built from TRBV30 and TRBJ1-1, with 10 bases identical to TRBD1. Trimming at V came to 7 bases and at J to 3 bases, leaving 8 bases not matched to a gene. The germline gives CDR1 GTSNPN, CDR2 SVGIG (reference sequence). The CDR3 runs 14 residues.

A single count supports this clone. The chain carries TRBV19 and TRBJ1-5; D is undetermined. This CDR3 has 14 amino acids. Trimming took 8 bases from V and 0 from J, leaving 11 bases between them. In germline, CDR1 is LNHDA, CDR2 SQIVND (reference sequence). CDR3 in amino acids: CASSSRYSNQPQHF. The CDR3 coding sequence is TGTGCCAGTTCCTCACGCTATAGCAATCAGCCCCAGCATTTT.